Sequencing of this TCR beta chain was carried out in a study of regulatory T cells in long-lasting Graves disease. Sequencing libraries for TCR beta were prepared with iRepertoire HTBI primers and Arm-PCR of CDR3 regions. TCRdb reprocessed the multiplex PCR reads via MiXCR and lists one record per CDR3 protein. The sample records over 350,000 distinct CDR3 sequences, 14% being singletons. As for time point: newly diagnosed GD, antithyroid drugs for less than 3 months. Isolated PBMC RNA provided the starting material for the TCR library. Trimming shortened V by 6 bases and J by 1 base, and 16 bases separated the two germline ends. CDR1 and CDR2 from the germline V gene are MDHEN and SYDVKM. The length of the CDR3 is 16 residues. This clonotype was recorded many times. This sample also belongs to another study, concerning T cells in Graves' hyperthyroidism and ophthalmopathy. From that report: Clinical symptoms, serum thyroxine and TRAb, thyroid ultrasound and orbital computed tomography together formed the diagnostic basis. The study used the HTBI primer set for a first-round RT-PCR of the TCR CDR3. Most thyroid clonotypes expanded above 0.001 were also detected in blood.

Specimen: peripheral blood mononuclear cells (PBMCs), collected at new diagnosis, from a patient treated with antithyroid drugs. This chain connects TRBV28 to TRBJ2-1; D possibly corresponds to TRBD1 (5 bases). This clonotype was obtained from a woman between 50 and 59 years old with Graves disease. This chain's CDR3 is CASRRPRYRSYNEQFF. The CDR3 DNA reads TGTGCCAGCAGACGACCTCGGTACAGGTCCTACAATGAGCAGTTCTTC. The full variable domain, completed using reference TRBV28 and TRBJ2-1, is DVKVTQSSRYLVKRTGEKVFLECVQDMDHENMFWYRQDPGLGLRLIYFSYDVKMKEKGDIPEGYSVSREKKERFSLILESASTNQTSMYLCASRRPRYRSYNEQFFGPGTRLTVL.